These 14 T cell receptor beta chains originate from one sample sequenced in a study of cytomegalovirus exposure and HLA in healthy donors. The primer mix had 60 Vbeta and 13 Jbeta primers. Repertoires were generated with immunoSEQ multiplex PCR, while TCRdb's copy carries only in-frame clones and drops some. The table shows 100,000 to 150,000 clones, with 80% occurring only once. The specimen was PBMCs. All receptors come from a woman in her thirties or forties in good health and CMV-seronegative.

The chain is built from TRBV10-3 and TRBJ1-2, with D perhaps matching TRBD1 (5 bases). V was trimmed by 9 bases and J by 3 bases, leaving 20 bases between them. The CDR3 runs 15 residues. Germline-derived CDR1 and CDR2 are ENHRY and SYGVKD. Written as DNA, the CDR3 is TGTGCCATTGCGTCCGACAGACTGGGGCACTATGGCTACACCTTC. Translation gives CAIASDRLGHYGYTF.

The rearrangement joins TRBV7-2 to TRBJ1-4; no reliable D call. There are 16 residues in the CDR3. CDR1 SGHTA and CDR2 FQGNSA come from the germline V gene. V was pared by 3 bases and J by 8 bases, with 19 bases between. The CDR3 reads CASSFSGAARREKLFF. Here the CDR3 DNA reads TGTGCCAGCAGCTTTAGTGGCGCAGCGAGGAGGGAAAAACTGTTTTTT. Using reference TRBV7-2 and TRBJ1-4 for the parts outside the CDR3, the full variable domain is GAGVSQSPSNKVTEKGKDVELRCDPISGHTALYWYRQSLGQGLEFLIYFQGNSAPDKSGLPSDRFSAERTGGSVSTLTIQRTQQEDSAVYLCASSFSGAARREKLFFGSGTQLSVL.

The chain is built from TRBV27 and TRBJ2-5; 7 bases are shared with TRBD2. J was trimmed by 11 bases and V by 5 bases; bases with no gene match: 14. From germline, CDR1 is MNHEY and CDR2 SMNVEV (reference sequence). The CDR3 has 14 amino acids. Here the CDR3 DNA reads TGTGCCAGCAGTATCTTGGGGGTCCGGGGGGAGCAGTACTTC. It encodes CASSILGVRGEQYF.

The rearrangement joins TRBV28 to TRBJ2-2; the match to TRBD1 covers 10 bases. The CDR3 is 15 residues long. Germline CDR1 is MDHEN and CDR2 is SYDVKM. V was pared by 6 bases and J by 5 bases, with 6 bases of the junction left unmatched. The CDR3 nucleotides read TGTGCCAGCAGCCCGACAGGGGGCCGTACCGGGGAGCTGTTTTTT. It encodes CASSPTGGRTGELFF.

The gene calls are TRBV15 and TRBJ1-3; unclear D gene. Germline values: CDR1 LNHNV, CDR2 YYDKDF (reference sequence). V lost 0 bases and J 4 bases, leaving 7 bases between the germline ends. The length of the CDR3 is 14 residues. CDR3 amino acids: CATSRDRGGNTIYF. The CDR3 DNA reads TGTGCCACCAGCAGAGACCGGGGAGGAAACACCATATATTTT.

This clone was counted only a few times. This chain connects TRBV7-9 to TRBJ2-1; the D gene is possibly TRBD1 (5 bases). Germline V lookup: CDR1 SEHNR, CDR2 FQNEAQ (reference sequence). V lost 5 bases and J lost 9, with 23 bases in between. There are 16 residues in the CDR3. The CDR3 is CASSPQMAGPRSEQFF. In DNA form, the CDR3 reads TGTGCCAGCAGCCCCCAGATGGCAGGGCCCCGCAGTGAGCAGTTCTTC.

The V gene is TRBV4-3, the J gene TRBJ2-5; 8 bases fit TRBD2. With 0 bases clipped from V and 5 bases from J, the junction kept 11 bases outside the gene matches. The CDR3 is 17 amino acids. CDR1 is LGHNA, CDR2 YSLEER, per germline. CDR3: CASSQDRVAGGLETQYF. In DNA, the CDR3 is TGCGCCAGCAGCCAAGATAGGGTGGCGGGAGGATTGGAGACCCAGTACTTC.

CDR3 nucleotides: TGTGCCAGCAGTTACACAGTCGGCAGGGCTGAAGCTTTCTTT. Its protein product is CASSYTVGRAEAFF. The rearrangement links TRBV6-5 to TRBJ1-1; D is possibly TRBD1 (5 bases). This CDR3 has 14 amino acids. Trimming took 2 bases from V and 6 from J, leaving 13 bases between them. CDR1 MNHEY and CDR2 SVGAGI come from the germline V gene.

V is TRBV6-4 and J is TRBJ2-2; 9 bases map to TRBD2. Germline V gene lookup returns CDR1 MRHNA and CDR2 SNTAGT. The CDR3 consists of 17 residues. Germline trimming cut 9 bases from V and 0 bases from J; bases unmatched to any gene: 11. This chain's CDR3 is CASKSSGVVANTGELFF. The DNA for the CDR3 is TGTGCCAGTAAATCTAGCGGGGTCGTCGCGAACACCGGGGAGCTGTTTTTT.

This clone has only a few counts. CDR3 DNA: TGTGCCAGCAGCTTTGGAGGGAGCGGAACAGATACGCAGTATTTT. The encoded protein is CASSFGGSGTDTQYF. The chain uses TRBV5-5 and TRBJ2-3; possibly TRBD2 for D (6 bases). CDR3 length: 15 amino acids. V was cut by 2 bases and J by 3 bases, with 13 bases left in between. The germline V gene has CDR1 SGHKS and CDR2 YYEKEE (reference sequence).

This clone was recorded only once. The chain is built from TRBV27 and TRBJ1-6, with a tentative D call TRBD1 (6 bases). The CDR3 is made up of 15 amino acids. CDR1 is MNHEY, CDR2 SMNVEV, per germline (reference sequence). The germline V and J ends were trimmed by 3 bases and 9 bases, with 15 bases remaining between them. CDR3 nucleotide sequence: TGTGCCAGCAGTTTTGTAGGTCCCAGGGGTTCACCCCTCCACTTT. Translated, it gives CASSFVGPRGSPLHF.

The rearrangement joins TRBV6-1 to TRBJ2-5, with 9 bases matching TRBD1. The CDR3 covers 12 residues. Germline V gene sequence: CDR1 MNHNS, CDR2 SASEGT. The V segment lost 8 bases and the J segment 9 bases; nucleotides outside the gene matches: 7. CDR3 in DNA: TGTGCCAGCGCACGGACAGGGGAGGCCCAGTACTTC. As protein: CASARTGEAQYF.

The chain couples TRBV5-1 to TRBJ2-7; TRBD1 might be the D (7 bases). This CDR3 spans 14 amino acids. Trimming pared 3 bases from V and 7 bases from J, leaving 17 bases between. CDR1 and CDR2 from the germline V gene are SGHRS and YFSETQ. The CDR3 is CASSYGQAGGEQYF. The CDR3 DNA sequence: TGCGCCAGCAGCTACGGACAGGCCGGAGGGGAGCAGTACTTC.

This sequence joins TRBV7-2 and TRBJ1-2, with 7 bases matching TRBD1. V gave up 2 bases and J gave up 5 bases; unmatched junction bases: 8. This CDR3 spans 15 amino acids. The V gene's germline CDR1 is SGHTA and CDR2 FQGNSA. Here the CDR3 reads CASSLKGGEGYGYTF. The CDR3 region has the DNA TGTGCCAGCAGCTTAAAAGGGGGCGAAGGGTATGGCTACACCTTC.